This TCR beta chain originates from a study of neurological immune-mediated disorders. The CDR3 length is 13 residues. CDR1 DFQATT and CDR2 SNEGSKA come from the germline V gene (reference sequence). V gave up 0 bases and J gave up 6 bases, with 9 bases separating them. In this sample, this clonotype is medium-sized. Its antigen is not known. The cDNA was synthesized by 5'RACE incorporating 10-nucleotide random UMIs. TCRdb independently ran MiXCR on the 5' RACE reads; one entry per CDR3 protein. Altogether around 13,000 distinct CDR3 sequences are present, roughly 6.9% being singletons, with the ten largest covering around a quarter. Study-level points and caveats: Levels of TCR clonal expansion peaked in HTLV-1-associated myelopathy and reached their lowest in multiple sclerosis, under those of healthy controls. No sharing of CDR3 amino acid sequences was observed among expanded clones across subjects, suggesting private repertoires in all groups.

Sequencing was carried out using CD8+ T cells from blood. This chain uses TRBV20-1 with TRBJ2-1; TRBD1 is a possible D gene (6 bases). This TCR was sampled from a middle-aged woman in good health. The chain's CDR3 is CSARDLQGNEQFF. CDR3 coding DNA: TGCAGTGCTAGAGATCTACAGGGCAATGAGCAGTTCTTC.